Listed below are T cell receptor beta chains from one sample, sequenced in a study of radiotherapy plus CTLA-4 blockade in lung cancer. Libraries were prepared by immunoSEQ multiplex PCR; TCRdb keeps only in-frame clonotypes and omits some of them. The table shows tens of thousands of clones, with around 87% occurring only once. Sequenced material: peripheral blood, taken from a patient treated with radiotherapy plus ipilimumab. The receptors derive from a human donor with non-small cell lung cancer that progressed on radiotherapy plus ipilimumab. Each CDR3 is given with its conserved first and last residue. The D gene is left open where the match is weak. Rows may omit the clone size; those that give it use once, few, many or a size class.

>TRBD1|TRBJ2-7|NA|TRBV5-6
TGTGCCAGCAGCCACAGGGGGCTGACCTACGAGCAGTACTTC
CASSHRGLTYEQYF
>TRBD2|TRBJ2-3|NA|TRBV6-6
TGTGCCAGCAGTTTGGGACTAGCGGGGGGCAGAGATACGCAGTATTTT
CASSLGLAGGRDTQYF
>NA|TRBJ1-4|NA|TRBV9
TGTGCCAGCAGCCCCACAGGCGGGAGCCATGAAAAACTGTTTTTT
CASSPTGGSHEKLFF
>NA|TRBJ1-2|NA|TRBV7-9
TGTGCCAGCAGTTCCTCCCCCGTATTCCGGGTCGGTGGCTACACCTTC
CASSSSPVFRVGGYTF
>TRBD1|TRBJ1-5|NA|TRBV28
TGTGCCAGCAGGGACAGGACGAGCCGACAGCCCCAGCATTTT
CASRDRTSRQPQHF
>NA|TRBJ1-2|NA|TRBV29-1
TGCAGCGTTGAACCCCTCAGGGGAAGGGACTATGGCTACACCTTC
CSVEPLRGRDYGYTF
>TRBD1|TRBJ2-3|NA|TRBV15
TGTGCCACCAGCAAAACTACGGGGACAGGGGGCGAGGTCGGATCCACAGATACGCAGTATTTT
CATSKTTGTGGEVGSTDTQYF
>NA|TRBJ1-2|NA|TRBV2
TGTGCCAGCCTTCCGACAAGGGATGACTATGGCTACACCTTC
CASLPTRDDYGYTF
>NA|TRBJ2-7|NA|TRBV6-5
TGTGCCAGCAGTTACTCGATTGGGGAAGGCTCCTACGAGCAGTACTTC
CASSYSIGEGSYEQYF
>TRBD1|TRBJ2-4|NA|TRBV30
TGTGCCTGGACCGCCGGGACAGCTCTAGCCAAAAACATTCAGTACTTC
CAWTAGTALAKNIQYF
>TRBD1|TRBJ2-7|NA|TRBV4-1
TGCGCCAGCAGCCAAGGGGACAGTTACGAGCAGTACTTC
CASSQGDSYEQYF
>TRBD2|TRBJ2-5|NA|TRBV6-5
TGTGCCAGCAGTTACCCCACTAGCGGGGGTTTGGAGACCCAGTACTTC
CASSYPTSGGLETQYF
>TRBD2|TRBJ2-1|NA|TRBV5-6
TGTGCCAGCAGCTTGTCCGGACTAGTAGGCAATGAGCAGTTCTTC
CASSLSGLVGNEQFF
>TRBD1|TRBJ1-1|NA|TRBV5-1
TGCGCCAGCAGCAGACCCGGGACAGCCGGCAGGAACACTGAAGCTTTCTTT
CASSRPGTAGRNTEAFF
>NA|TRBJ2-7|NA|TRBV6-5
TGTGCCAGCAGGCCTAGCGCAATCTACGAGCAGTACTTC
CASRPSAIYEQYF
>NA|TRBJ2-3|NA|TRBV2
TGTGCCACCGGCTGGGGGGACCCCAGCACAGATACGCAGTATTTT
CATGWGDPSTDTQYF
>NA|TRBJ2-6|NA|TRBV5-1
TGCGCCAGCAGCCTGGACAGTCTTTCGGCCAACGTCCTGACTTTC
CASSLDSLSANVLTF
>TRBD1|TRBJ1-2|NA|TRBV27
TGTGCCAGCAGACGTGCTGGGGGACAGGGGGTTATGACCTTC
CASRRAGGQGVMTF
>NA|TRBJ2-1|NA|TRBV9
TGTGCCAGCAGCGTAGCGGGGGGCCGATACAATGAGCAGTTCTTC
CASSVAGGRYNEQFF
>TRBD1|TRBJ1-1|NA|TRBV4-1
TGCGCCAGCGCTACGATCAGGGGGGTGGGAAACACTGAAGCTTTCTTT
CASATIRGVGNTEAFF
>NA|TRBJ1-2|NA|TRBV28
TGTGCCAGCAGTACGCTATCCGGCTACACCTTC
CASSTLSGYTF
>NA|TRBJ2-5|NA|TRBV2
TGTGCCAGCAGCCCCTGGCGTGGAGAGACCCAGTACTTC
CASSPWRGETQYF
>NA|TRBJ2-1|NA|TRBV7-2
TGTGCCAGCAGCTTAGAGCAGGGAAGGCAGTTCTTC
CASSLEQGRQFF
>TRBD2|TRBJ2-3|NA|TRBV4-3
TGCGCCAGCAGCCAAGGGCTGCGGGGGGGCACAGATACGCAGTATTTT
CASSQGLRGGTDTQYF
>NA|TRBJ1-5|NA|TRBV7-9
TGTGCCAGCAGCTTCGGCACAGGGAATCAGCCCCAGCATTTT
CASSFGTGNQPQHF
>NA|TRBJ1-6|NA|TRBV6-4
TGTGCCAGCAGGCGGGACTATAATTCACCCCTCCACTTT
CASRRDYNSPLHF
>TRBD2|TRBJ2-1|NA|TRBV7-2
TGTGCCAGCAGCTACGCGGGACTAGCGGGAGGAGGGTCTGAGCAGTTCTTC
CASSYAGLAGGGSEQFF
>NA|TRBJ1-2|NA|TRBV9
TGTGCCAGCAGCGTAGGGGGCAGGGGCTACACCTTC
CASSVGGRGYTF
>NA|TRBJ2-6|NA|TRBV4-1
TGCGCCAGCAGCCAAGATTTCGGGGGGCTACTCTCTGGGGCCAACGTCCTGACTTTC
CASSQDFGGLLSGANVLTF
>NA|TRBJ1-4|NA|TRBV2
TGTGCCAGCATTAAGGGGATTGCAACTAATGAAAAACTGTTTTTT
CASIKGIATNEKLFF
>NA|TRBJ2-7|NA|TRBV13
TGTGCCAGCAGTTTACGACCTTCCCGGGTGACCTCCTACGAGCAGTACTTC
CASSLRPSRVTSYEQYF
>NA|TRBJ1-1|NA|TRBV6-1
TGTGCCAGCAGAAACACAGGGAACACTGAAGCTTTCTTT
CASRNTGNTEAFF
>TRBD1|TRBJ2-7|NA|TRBV29-1
TGCAGCGTTGGACAGGGGACCTACGAGCAGTACTTC
CSVGQGTYEQYF
>TRBD1|TRBJ2-5|NA|TRBV5-1
TGCGCCAGCAGCTTAAAACAGGGGGCGTATGAGACCCAGTACTTC
CASSLKQGAYETQYF
>NA|TRBJ2-1|NA|TRBV27
TGTGCCAGCAGTTTAGATTCGGGGATATACAATGAGCAGTTCTTC
CASSLDSGIYNEQFF
>TRBD2|TRBJ2-1|NA|TRBV4-2
TGTGCCAGCAGCCAGGAATTACTAGCGGGGGGAAGGAGCAATGAGCAGTTCTTC
CASSQELLAGGRSNEQFF
>NA|TRBJ2-7|NA|TRBV11-2
TGTGCCAGCAGCTTAGTAGGGACGCTCGAATCCTACGAGCAGTACTTC
CASSLVGTLESYEQYF
>NA|TRBJ2-7|once|TRBV5-4
TGTGCCAGCAGCTTTTACGCAGGGTGGGAGCAGTACTTC
CASSFYAGWEQYF
>NA|TRBJ2-2|once|TRBV6-5
TGTGCCAGCCGGCGGGGCTCAAACACCGGGGAGCTGTTTTTT
CASRRGSNTGELFF
>NA|TRBJ1-2|NA|TRBV19
TGTGCCACCACGGGGACGGGTCTCTATGGCTACACCTTC
CATTGTGLYGYTF
>NA|TRBJ1-1|NA|TRBV6-5
TGTGCCAGCACCCTTGGGGGCTTGAACACTGAAGCTTTCTTT
CASTLGGLNTEAFF
>NA|TRBJ1-1|NA|TRBV30
TGTGCCTCCACAGGGATGAACACTGAAGCTTTCTTT
CASTGMNTEAFF
>NA|TRBJ1-6|NA|TRBV10-3
TGTGCCATCAGTGAGTCGGTAGGGAATTCACCCCTCCACTTT
CAISESVGNSPLHF
>NA|TRBJ2-5|NA|TRBV5-1
TGCGCCAGCAGCTTGTCAGGGATCCAGAGAGAGACCCAGTACTTC
CASSLSGIQRETQYF
>TRBD2|TRBJ2-4|NA|TRBV28
TGTGCCAGCCAGAAAGCCCTAAGCGGGGACATTCAGTACTTC
CASQKALSGDIQYF
>TRBD1|TRBJ1-4|NA|TRBV6-1
TGTGCCAGCAGGGAAACGGACAGGCGTAATGAAAAACTGTTTTTT
CASRETDRRNEKLFF
>TRBD1|TRBJ2-7|NA|TRBV27
TGTGCCAGCAGTCCCGGACAGGGGCCCACCTACGAGCAGTACTTC
CASSPGQGPTYEQYF
>NA|TRBJ1-2|NA|TRBV6-1
TGTGCCAGCAGTGAGTCGTGGCAGAACTATGGCTACACCTTC
CASSESWQNYGYTF
>TRBD2|TRBJ2-1|NA|TRBV19
TGTGCCAGTAGACCGGGACTAGCTTACAATGAGCAGTTCTTC
CASRPGLAYNEQFF
>NA|TRBJ2-3|NA|TRBV4-1
TGCGCCAGCAGCATCGCAGGGAGCACAGATACGCAGTATTTT
CASSIAGSTDTQYF
>NA|TRBJ2-7|once|TRBV19
TGTGCCAGTAGTATTCAGGGCCCGGGCGAGCAGTACTTC
CASSIQGPGEQYF
>NA|TRBJ1-6|NA|TRBV28
TGTGCCAGTAACTCGGCACGTAATTCACCCCTCCACTTT
CASNSARNSPLHF
>NA|TRBJ2-3|NA|TRBV7-9
TGTGCCAGCAGCGTAAATACAGATACGCAGTATTTT
CASSVNTDTQYF
>NA|TRBJ2-5|NA|TRBV11-3
TGTGCCAGCAAAGGAAGGGGACAACCTCCGGAGACCCAGTACTTC
CASKGRGQPPETQYF
>TRBD1|TRBJ1-1|few|TRBV27
TGTGCCAGCAGTTTCTCTACACAGGGGGGGGACACTGAAGCTTTCTTT
CASSFSTQGGDTEAFF